This record concerns one TCR beta chain sequence. The antigen is not known. This sample was taken from a study of T cell repertoires in cytomegalovirus infection. Background on the study: Indicated by public TCR beta signatures were CMV infection and matching HLA type. The study, taken as a whole, reports: Predominance within the ex vivo response was attributable to HLA-C-restricted CMV-specific TCR beta clonotypes. Pooled public TCR beta family frequency picked out CMV carriers with the relevant HLA.

V was clipped by 3 bases and J by 4 bases, with 12 bases between them. There are 13 residues in the CDR3. The germline V gene encodes CDR1 DFQATT and CDR2 SNEGSKA (reference sequence). TCRdb analysed the reads with MiXCR anew, one entry per CDR3 protein. In the table there are hundreds of thousands of distinct CDR3 sequences, 35% of which are singletons. J is TRBJ1-2 and V is TRBV20-1; D possibly corresponds to TRBD1 (5 bases). The receptor's source is a human donor in good health (CMV status not recorded). Some clones in this sample may be carry-over from other donors' samples. Sequenced material: PBMCs. CDR3: CSASEQVVYGYTF. The DNA for the CDR3 is TGCAGTGCTAGTGAACAGGTCGTCTATGGCTACACCTTC.